The source of this TCR beta chain is a study of T cell responses to AZD1222 COVID-19 vaccine. The CDR3 extends over 13 amino acids. Germline V gene data show CDR1 as ENHRY and CDR2 as SYGVKD. The V segment lost 11 bases and the J segment 7 bases; nucleotides outside the gene matches: 10. This clone has just a few counts. The antigen is unknown. Study-wide results and limits: A reported finding is that nearly half of spike-specific TCRs target unmutated variant regions. Most donors were white British and more were female, and clonal diversity was possibly underestimated.

This table comes from immunoSEQ multiplex PCR, and its TCRdb copy is limited to in-frame clones, with some not included. The table has about 130,000 clones, 70% to 90% seen once; the top ten hold around 7.9%. The chain carries TRBV10-3 and TRBJ1-1; 10 bases are a match to TRBD1. The sample was peripheral blood, taken 28 days after the second dose of the MenACWY control vaccine. The TCR originated in an adult who received the MenACWY meningococcal vaccine as a control. CDR3 DNA sequence: TGTGCCTCGACAGGGGGCGCATCTTTTGAAGCTTTCTTT. As protein: CASTGGASFEAFF.